What follows are 32 T cell receptor beta chains derived from one specimen sequenced in a study of cytomegalovirus exposure and HLA in healthy donors. The PCR used 60 Vbeta and 13 Jbeta primers. Sequencing used immunoSEQ multiplex PCR; TCRdb keeps in-frame clones, though not all of them. The sample lists 110,000 or so clones; approximately 80% were seen once. Specimen: PBMCs. These receptors were taken from a man aged 18 to 29 in good health and CMV-seropositive.

This clone was seen a handful of times. J is TRBJ1-4 and V is TRBV5-4; the match to TRBD1 covers 7 bases. Trimming cost V 4 bases and J 6 bases; bases outside gene matches: 6. The CDR3 length is 14 residues. From germline, CDR1 is SGHNT and CDR2 YYREEE (reference sequence). CDR3 region: CASSQRQGDEKLFF. CDR3 nucleotide sequence: TGTGCCAGCAGCCAAAGACAGGGAGATGAAAAACTGTTTTTT.

Here the CDR3 DNA reads TGTGCCAGCAGCTTAGACAGGGGGCTCGATGAGCAGTTCTTC. This encodes CASSLDRGLDEQFF. The chain links TRBV13 to TRBJ2-1; 9 positions match TRBD1. The germline CDR1 and CDR2 sequences are PRHDT and FYEKMQ (reference sequence). J gave up 8 bases and V 1 base, and 3 bases lay outside the gene matches. This CDR3 is built from 14 residues.

The V and J genes are TRBV30 and TRBJ2-7; D may be TRBD1 (6 bases). The CDR3 is made up of 13 amino acids. Germline lookup yields CDR1 GTSNPN and CDR2 SVGIG (reference sequence). V dropped 7 bases and J dropped 0 bases, with 13 bases sitting between them. This chain's CDR3 is CAYRTVNSYEQYF. The CDR3 bases are TGTGCCTATCGGACAGTCAACTCCTACGAGCAGTACTTC.

CDR3 loop: CASSSPLGLEQFF. The CDR3 nucleotides read TGTGCCAGCAGCTCCCCTCTGGGGCTTGAGCAGTTCTTC. This chain joins TRBV7-9 and TRBJ2-1; possible D gene TRBD1, 5 bases. CDR3 size: 13 residues. Trimming removed 4 bases from V and 9 bases from J, with 13 bases in between. Looked up from germline, CDR1 is SEHNR and CDR2 is FQNEAQ (reference sequence). The complete variable domain, with remaining parts taken from reference TRBV7-9 and TRBJ2-1, reads DTGVSQNPRHKITKRGQNVTFRCDPISEHNRLYWYRQTLGQGPEFLTYFQNEAQLEKSRLLSDRFSAERPKGSFSTLEIQRTEQGDSAMYLCASSSPLGLEQFFGPGTRLTVL.

In DNA form, the CDR3 reads TGTGCCAGCAGCGTAGAGGGCAGGGGTCTTTTCTATGGCTACACCTTC. This translates into CASSVEGRGLFYGYTF. The chain couples TRBV9 to TRBJ1-2; a weak D match, TRBD1 (6 bases). Trimming took 0 bases from V and 4 from J, leaving 16 bases between them. Germline values: CDR1 SGDLS, CDR2 YYNGEE. The CDR3 contains 16 residues.

In this sample, this clone turned up a few times. The chain links TRBV2 to TRBJ1-2, with D uncertain. V lost 6 bases and J 1 base, leaving 21 bases between the germline ends. Germline V lookup: CDR1 SNHLY, CDR2 FYNNEI. The CDR3 runs 17 residues. This chain's CDR3 is CASRHHGETQDNYGYTF. CDR3 coding DNA: TGTGCCAGCAGACACCACGGGGAGACTCAGGATAACTATGGCTACACCTTC.

This clone was seen more than once but under ten times. CDR3 residues: CASSLASGGLEQYF. DNA of the CDR3: TGTGCCAGCAGCTTGGCTAGCGGGGGCCTCGAGCAGTACTTC. The chain links TRBV5-6 to TRBJ2-7; 10 nucleotides align to TRBD2. This CDR3 has 14 residues. In germline, CDR1 is SGHDT, CDR2 YYEEEE. Trimming at V came to 0 bases and at J to 6 bases, leaving 3 bases not matched to a gene.

This chain connects TRBV7-8 to TRBJ2-7, with a tentative D call TRBD1 (6 bases). Trimming took off 5 bases at V and 4 bases at J, with 24 bases between the two ends. Per the germline V gene, CDR1 is SGHVS and CDR2 is FQNEAQ. The CDR3 consists of 17 residues. CDR3 loop: CASSHRINLQGSYEQYF. The DNA for the CDR3 is TGTGCCAGCAGCCATCGGATTAATTTACAGGGATCATACGAGCAGTACTTC.

V gene TRBV9 combines with J gene TRBJ1-2; 7 bases align to TRBD1. Germline trimming cut 0 bases from V and 2 bases from J; bases unmatched to any gene: 4. The CDR3 runs 15 residues. Germline CDR1 reads SGDLS; CDR2 reads YYNGEE. The CDR3 nucleotides are TGTGCCAGCAGCGTAGAGGCCAGGGGGAACTATGGCTACACCTTC. It is translated as CASSVEARGNYGYTF.

The chain carries TRBV10-3 and TRBJ1-1; TRBD1 aligns across 11 bases. CDR1 is ENHRY and CDR2 is SYGVKD in the germline V gene. Losses at the gene ends were 0 bases for V and 4 bases for J; bases not matched to a gene: 1. The CDR3 runs to 15 residues. The CDR3 sequence: CAISESGTGGTEAFF. For the CDR3, the DNA is TGTGCCATCAGTGAGTCTGGGACAGGGGGCACTGAAGCTTTCTTT.

This chain joins TRBV27 and TRBJ2-3, with 7 nucleotides matching TRBD2. Per germline, CDR1 MNHEY and CDR2 SMNVEV (reference sequence). The J segment lost 5 bases and the V segment lost 1 base, leaving 9 bases of the junction unmatched. There are 16 residues in the CDR3. The CDR3 loop is CASSLYGGSTGDTQYF. In nucleotides, the CDR3 is TGTGCCAGCAGTTTATACGGCGGGAGCACTGGAGATACGCAGTATTTT.

The rearrangement joins TRBV15 to TRBJ1-1; D may be TRBD1 (6 bases). V was shortened by 1 base and J by 2 bases, with 8 bases between the two germline ends. This CDR3 is built from 14 residues. Germline V gene sequence: CDR1 LNHNV, CDR2 YYDKDF (reference sequence). CDR3 protein: CATSRGQENTEAFF. The CDR3 nucleotides are TGTGCCACCAGCAGAGGACAGGAAAACACTGAAGCTTTCTTT.

This clone was seen more than once but under ten times. This sequence joins TRBV30 and TRBJ1-5; the D gene is possibly TRBD1 (5 bases). This CDR3 contains 13 residues. Germline V gene lookup returns CDR1 GTSNPN and CDR2 SVGIG (reference sequence). Trimming took 4 bases from V and 6 from J, leaving 13 bases between them. CDR3 in amino acids: CAWTRGGGQPQHF. In DNA form, the CDR3 reads TGTGCCTGGACCCGGGGGGGAGGTCAGCCCCAGCATTTT.

CDR3 bases: TGTGCCAGCAGCAAGGAACAGGGTTTAGGTCAGCCCCAGCATTTT. Translated, it gives CASSKEQGLGQPQHF. The chain links TRBV2 to TRBJ1-5, with TRBD1 as a possible D gene (6 bases). Germline V gene lookup returns CDR1 SNHLY and CDR2 FYNNEI. Trimming left V 6 bases short and J 6 bases short, with 18 bases between. The CDR3 has 15 residues.

CDR3 DNA: TGTGCCAGCAGTTACGGGGGGGCGTTGACTAATGAAAAACTGTTTTTT. Its translation: CASSYGGALTNEKLFF. The V call is TRBV6-6, the J call TRBJ1-4, with D possibly TRBD1 on 6 matching bases. This CDR3 spans 16 amino acids. V lost 2 bases and J 2 bases, leaving 12 bases between the germline ends. Germline CDR1 and CDR2: MNHNY and SVGAGI (reference sequence).

As concerns this clone: At one end, the junction sequence differs from germline, possibly due to a read error. This sequence joins TRBV5-4 and TRBJ1-2; maybe TRBD1 (6 bases). The CDR3 sequence is 16 residues long. Germline CDR1 reads SGHNT; CDR2 reads YYREEE (reference sequence). The CDR3 loop is CASSQELGQTRYGYTF. DNA of the CDR3: TGCGCCAGCAGCCAAGAGTTAGGACAGACACGCTATGGCTACACCTTC.

The chain links TRBV7-9 to TRBJ1-5; possible D gene TRBD1, 6 bases. The CDR3 contains 13 residues. Germline lookup yields CDR1 SEHNR and CDR2 FQNEAQ (reference sequence). The V and J ends lost 1 base and 5 bases respectively, with 6 bases between them. This CDR3 reads CASSLGGHQPQHF. The CDR3 DNA reads as TGTGCCAGCAGCTTAGGGGGGCATCAGCCCCAGCATTTT.

CDR3 DNA sequence: TGCGCCAGCAGCCATCGGACAGGGGGCGAAGAGACCCAGTACTTC. Translated, it gives CASSHRTGGEETQYF. The chain carries TRBV4-1 and TRBJ2-5; TRBD1 matches 11 bases. The V gene's germline CDR1 is MGHRA and CDR2 YSYEKL. V lost 3 bases and J lost 3; bases outside the gene matches: 3. The length of the CDR3 is 15 residues.

The chain links TRBV13 to TRBJ2-1; TRBD1 matches at 9 bases. The CDR3 totals 13 residues. V was pared by 5 bases and J by 11 bases, with 7 bases of the junction left unmatched. Germline loops: CDR1 PRHDT, CDR2 FYEKMQ (reference sequence). CDR3 in amino acids: CASSAGQGFKQFF. CDR3 DNA sequence: TGTGCCAGCAGCGCGGGACAGGGTTTTAAGCAGTTCTTC. The whole variable domain, filled in from reference TRBV13 and TRBJ2-1, reads AAGVIQSPRHLIKEKRETATLKCYPIPRHDTVYWYQQGPGQDPQFLISFYEKMQSDKGSIPDRFSAQQFSDYHSELNMSSLELGDSALYFCASSAGQGFKQFFGPGTRLTVL.

Comments on this clone: The sample contains more than one DNA sequence encoding this CDR3. CDR3 in DNA: TGTGCCACCAGCAGAGATCGAGGGGGAACCTACGAGCAGTACTTC. Protein: CATSRDRGGTYEQYF. This chain uses TRBV15 with TRBJ2-7, with D perhaps TRBD1 (6 bases). Germline CDR1 and CDR2: LNHNV and YYDKDF (reference sequence). V was pared by 0 bases and J by 2 bases, with 11 bases between. The CDR3 is 15 amino acids.

Comment on this clone: This sample also contains other DNA sequences that code for the same CDR3. V gene TRBV30 combines with J gene TRBJ1-5; D perhaps matches TRBD1 (6 bases). This CDR3 spans 22 amino acids. The germline V gene has CDR1 GTSNPN and CDR2 SVGIG (reference sequence). V was clipped by 1 base and J by 0 bases, with 31 bases between them. DNA for the CDR3: TGTGCCTGGAGTGCAAAGGGAGGGAGTGGGGCACCGAGGGGGAATAGCAATCAGCCCCAGCATTTT. This translates into CAWSAKGGSGAPRGNSNQPQHF.

V and J are TRBV6-5 and TRBJ1-1; TRBD1 agrees at 9 bases. Germline CDR1 MNHEY, CDR2 SVGAGI. The J segment lost 3 bases and the V segment lost 2 bases, leaving 4 bases of the junction unmatched. The CDR3 contains 15 residues. CDR3 DNA: TGTGCCAGCAGTTACCGACAGGGGGGTGACACTGAAGCTTTCTTT. It codes for CASSYRQGGDTEAFF.

J is TRBJ2-7 and V is TRBV29-1; D is uncertain. V lost 0 bases, J lost 3 bases, and 9 bases lay in between. The CDR3 runs 13 residues. Germline-derived CDR1 and CDR2 are SQVTM and ANQGSEA. The CDR3 protein is CSVEDGPVYEQYF. The DNA of the CDR3 is TGCAGCGTTGAAGACGGTCCCGTCTACGAGCAGTACTTC.

The chain has TRBV15 and TRBJ1-2, with 10 bases lining up with TRBD1. With 3 bases clipped from V and 5 bases from J, the junction kept 6 bases outside the gene matches. This CDR3 is 15 amino acids long. Germline loops: CDR1 LNHNV, CDR2 YYDKDF (reference sequence). The chain's CDR3 is CATSSGTGAEYGYTF. In nucleotides, the CDR3 is TGTGCCACCAGCAGCGGGACAGGGGCGGAGTATGGCTACACCTTC.

In this sample, this clone turned up a few times. V is TRBV16 and J is TRBJ1-2; D may be TRBD1 (6 bases). From germline, CDR1 is KGHSY and CDR2 FQNENV. The CDR3 is 12 residues long. The V and J ends lost 4 bases and 5 bases respectively, with 8 bases between them. CDR3 nucleotides: TGTGCCAGCAGCCGGACAGATTATGGCTACACCTTC. Its translation is CASSRTDYGYTF.

This chain uses TRBV27 with TRBJ2-1, with TRBD2 identical over 9 bases. This CDR3 is built from 16 residues. Germline trimming cut 3 bases from V and 3 bases from J; bases unmatched to any gene: 6. Germline V gives CDR1 MNHEY, CDR2 SMNVEV (reference sequence). This CDR3 reads CASSLFSGGLYNEQFF. The DNA for the CDR3 is TGTGCCAGCAGTTTGTTTAGCGGGGGTCTCTACAATGAGCAGTTCTTC.

This clone has only a few counts. This chain joins TRBV4-2 and TRBJ1-6, with D possibly matching TRBD1 (5 bases). Germline V CDR1 and CDR2: LGHNA, YNFKEQ. The ends were cut back, 0 bases at V and 7 bases at J, with 7 bases in the middle. CDR3 length: 14 residues. CDR3 sequence: CASSQETANSPLHF. CDR3 nucleotides: TGTGCCAGCAGCCAAGAGACAGCAAATTCACCCCTCCACTTT.

The chain couples TRBV28 to TRBJ1-3, with unresolved D. This CDR3 is 14 amino acids long. The ends were cut back, 4 bases at V and 3 bases at J, with 10 bases in the middle. Per germline, CDR1 MDHEN and CDR2 SYDVKM. DNA for the CDR3: TGTGCCAGCAGTTCTAGGGAGGGTGGAAACACCATATATTTT. As protein: CASSSREGGNTIYF.

V gene TRBV10-3 combines with J gene TRBJ2-7, with a weak D call TRBD1 (6 bases). CDR1 is ENHRY, CDR2 SYGVKD, per germline. CDR3 length: 13 residues. V dropped 11 bases and J dropped 3 bases, with 17 bases sitting between them. The CDR3 reads CAARPGQLYEQYF. The DNA for the CDR3 is TGTGCCGCTAGACCGGGACAACTCTACGAGCAGTACTTC.

This clone has more than one count but fewer than ten. V is TRBV5-5 and J is TRBJ2-5; D gene unclear. The closer fit of TRBJ2-7 to the DNA end suggests the J call may be wrong. Germline lookup yields CDR1 SGHKS and CDR2 YYEKEE (reference sequence). CDR3 length: 15 amino acids. The CDR3 sequence: CASSLGATEPYEQYF. As DNA, the CDR3 is TGTGCCAGCAGCTTGGGGGCCACGGAACCCTACGAGCAGTACTTC.

The chain couples TRBV5-1 to TRBJ2-5; 7 nucleotides match TRBD2. Germline V lookup: CDR1 SGHRS, CDR2 YFSETQ. V gave up 2 bases and J gave up 1 base; unmatched junction bases: 2. CDR3 length: 14 residues. CDR3: CASSFGGGQETQYF. Here the CDR3 DNA reads TGCGCCAGCAGCTTCGGCGGGGGCCAAGAGACCCAGTACTTC.

The chain uses TRBV13 and TRBJ2-1; weak D call: TRBD2 (5 bases). Per the germline V gene, CDR1 is PRHDT and CDR2 is FYEKMQ (reference sequence). Trimming took off 0 bases at V and 4 bases at J, with 10 bases between the two ends. CDR3 length equals 15 residues. The CDR3 protein is CASSLGGRTYNEQFF. The CDR3 bases are TGTGCCAGCAGCTTAGGTGGGAGAACTTACAATGAGCAGTTCTTC.